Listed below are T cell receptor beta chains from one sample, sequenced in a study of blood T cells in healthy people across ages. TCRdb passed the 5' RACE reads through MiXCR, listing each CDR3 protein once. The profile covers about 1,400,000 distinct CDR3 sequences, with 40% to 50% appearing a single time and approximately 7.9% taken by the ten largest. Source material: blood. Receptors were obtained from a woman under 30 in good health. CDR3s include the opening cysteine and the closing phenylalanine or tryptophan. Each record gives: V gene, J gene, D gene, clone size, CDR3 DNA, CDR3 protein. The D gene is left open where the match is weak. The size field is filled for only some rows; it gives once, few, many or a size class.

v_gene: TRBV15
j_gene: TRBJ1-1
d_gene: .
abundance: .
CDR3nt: TGTGCCACCAGGGTCGGCTTGAACACTGAAGCTTTCTTT
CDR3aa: CATRVGLNTEAFF

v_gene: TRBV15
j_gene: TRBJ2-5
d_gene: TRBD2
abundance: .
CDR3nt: TGTGCCACCAGCAGCGACGAACGACTAGCGGGACTGAAGACCCAGTACTTC
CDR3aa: CATSSDERLAGLKTQYF

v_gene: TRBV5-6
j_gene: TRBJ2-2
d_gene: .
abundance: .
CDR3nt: TGTGCCAGCACCCCTTCGACAACGAACACCGGGGAGCTGTTTTTT
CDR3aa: CASTPSTTNTGELFF

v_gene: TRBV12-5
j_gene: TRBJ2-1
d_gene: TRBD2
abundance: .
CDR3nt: TGTGCTAGTGGTTACCGAGCAGGACTAGCGGGGGGAACCTACAATGAGCAGTTCTTC
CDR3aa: CASGYRAGLAGGTYNEQFF

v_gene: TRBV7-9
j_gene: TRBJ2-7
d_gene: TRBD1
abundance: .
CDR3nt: TGTGCCAGCAGCTTCTCCGGGACAGGAATGTACGAGCAGTACTTC
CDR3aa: CASSFSGTGMYEQYF

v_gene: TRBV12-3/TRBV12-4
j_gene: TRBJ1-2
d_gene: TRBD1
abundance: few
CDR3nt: TGTGCCAGCAGTCGAAGACAGGGTGATGGCTACACCTTC
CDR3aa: CASSRRQGDGYTF

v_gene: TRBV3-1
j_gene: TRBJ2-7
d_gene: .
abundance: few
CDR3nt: TGTGCCAGCAGCCCCCAGACCCAATACAATGAGCAGTACTTC
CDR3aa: CASSPQTQYNEQYF

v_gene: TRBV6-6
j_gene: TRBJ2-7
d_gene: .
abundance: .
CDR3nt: TGTGCCAGCAGTACCGGGACAAACGAGCAGTACTTC
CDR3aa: CASSTGTNEQYF

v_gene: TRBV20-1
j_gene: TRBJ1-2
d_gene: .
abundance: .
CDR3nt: TGCAGTGCCACGGACACCTCCAAGGATGGCTACACCTTC
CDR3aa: CSATDTSKDGYTF

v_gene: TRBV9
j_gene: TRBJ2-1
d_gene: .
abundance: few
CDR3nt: TGTGCCAGCAGTGATGAAGGGGTTGAGCAGTTCTTC
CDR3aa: CASSDEGVEQFF

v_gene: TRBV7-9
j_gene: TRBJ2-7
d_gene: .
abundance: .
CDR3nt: TGTGCCAGCAGCTTAGAACCGGGAGCAAGCCACGAGCAGTACTTC
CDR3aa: CASSLEPGASHEQYF

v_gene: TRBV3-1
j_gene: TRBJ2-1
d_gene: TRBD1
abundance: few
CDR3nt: TGTGCCAGCAGCTTTACGGGACAGGGTGTCAATGAGCAGTTCTTC
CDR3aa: CASSFTGQGVNEQFF

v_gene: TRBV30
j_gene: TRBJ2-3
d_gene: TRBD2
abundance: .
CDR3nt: TGTGCCTGGAGCTCGGGAGGCGGATTCACAGATACGCAGTATTTT
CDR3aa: CAWSSGGGFTDTQYF

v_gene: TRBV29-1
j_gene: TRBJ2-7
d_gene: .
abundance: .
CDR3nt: TGCAGCGCTAAGGATTACTTGGGGTCCTACGAGCAGTACTTC
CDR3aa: CSAKDYLGSYEQYF

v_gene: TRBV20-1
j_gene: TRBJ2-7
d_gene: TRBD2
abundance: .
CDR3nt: TGCAGTGCTACCCGACTAGCGGGGCTCCGCGTTAGCTCCTACGAGCAGTACTTC
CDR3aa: CSATRLAGLRVSSYEQYF

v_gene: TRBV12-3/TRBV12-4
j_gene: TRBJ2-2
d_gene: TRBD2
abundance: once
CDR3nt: TGTGCCAGCAGTTTTGGGACTAGCGGGACCATGCGTGGGGAGCTGTTTTTT
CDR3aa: CASSFGTSGTMRGELFF

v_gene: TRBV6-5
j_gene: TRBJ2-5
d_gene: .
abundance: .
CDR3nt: TGTGCCAGCAGTGACCCATTGGGGGGTGGGGAGACCCAGTACTTC
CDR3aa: CASSDPLGGGETQYF

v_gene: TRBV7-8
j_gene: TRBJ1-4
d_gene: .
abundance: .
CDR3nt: TGTGCCAGCAGCTTGACACCAACTAATGAAAAACTGTTTTTT
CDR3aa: CASSLTPTNEKLFF

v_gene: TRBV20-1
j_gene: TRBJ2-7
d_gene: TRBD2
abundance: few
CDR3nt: TGCAGTGCCCCTGGGGGGGTAATCAACTCCTACGAGCAGTACTTC
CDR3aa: CSAPGGVINSYEQYF

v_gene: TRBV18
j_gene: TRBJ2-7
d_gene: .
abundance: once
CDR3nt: TGTGCCAGCTCACCACCCGACGTAACCTACGAGCAGTACTTC
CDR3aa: CASSPPDVTYEQYF

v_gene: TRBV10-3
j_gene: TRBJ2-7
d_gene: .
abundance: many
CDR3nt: TGTGCCACAGCCGGGGGAAAAACTTACGAGCAGTACTTC
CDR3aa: CATAGGKTYEQYF

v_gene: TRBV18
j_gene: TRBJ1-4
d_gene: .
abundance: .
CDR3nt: TGTGCCAGCTCACCTTACGCAGGGAAAAATGAAAAACTGTTTTTT
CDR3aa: CASSPYAGKNEKLFF

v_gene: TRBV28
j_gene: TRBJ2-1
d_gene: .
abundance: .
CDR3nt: TGTGCCAGCAGTTTAAGACAGATCAAGTTTAATGAGCAGTTCTTC
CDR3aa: CASSLRQIKFNEQFF

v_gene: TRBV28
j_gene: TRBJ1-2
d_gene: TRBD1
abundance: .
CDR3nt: TGTGCCAGCAGATACTCCGGGACAGGATATGGCTACACCTTC
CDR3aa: CASRYSGTGYGYTF

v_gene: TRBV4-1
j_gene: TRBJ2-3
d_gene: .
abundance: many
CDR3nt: TGCGCCAGCAGCCAAGACCCTAGCGGCACAGATACGCAGTATTTT
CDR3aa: CASSQDPSGTDTQYF

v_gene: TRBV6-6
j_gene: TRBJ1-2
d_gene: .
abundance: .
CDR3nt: TGTGCCAGCAGTTACTCGACGGGGAATGGTGGCTACACCTTC
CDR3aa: CASSYSTGNGGYTF

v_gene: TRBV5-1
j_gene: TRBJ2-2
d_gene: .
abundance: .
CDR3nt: TGCGCCAGCAGCCTCGGGATTTTCACCGGGGAGCTGTTTTTT
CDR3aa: CASSLGIFTGELFF

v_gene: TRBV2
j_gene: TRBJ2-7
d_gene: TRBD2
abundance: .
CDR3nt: TGTACCAGCGGGAAGAGGTTAGATATCTCCTACGAGCAGTACTTC
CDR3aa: CTSGKRLDISYEQYF

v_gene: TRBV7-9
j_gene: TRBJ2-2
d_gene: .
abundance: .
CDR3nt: TGTGCCAGCACCCAACCTCTCGCCGGGGAGCTGTTTTTT
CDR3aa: CASTQPLAGELFF

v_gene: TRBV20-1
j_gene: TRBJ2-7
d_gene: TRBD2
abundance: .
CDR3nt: TGCAGTGCTATTAGCGGGAGGGCCACCTACAATGAGCAGTACTTC
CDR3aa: CSAISGRATYNEQYF

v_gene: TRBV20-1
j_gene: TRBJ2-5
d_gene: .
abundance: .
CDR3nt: TGCAGTGCGGATGCGGACACTACAACAGAGACCCAGTACTTC
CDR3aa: CSADADTTTETQYF

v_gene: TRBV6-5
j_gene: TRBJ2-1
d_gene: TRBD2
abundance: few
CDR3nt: TGTGCCAGCAGACTCAGCGGGGACGCCTACAATGAGCAGTTCTTC
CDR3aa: CASRLSGDAYNEQFF

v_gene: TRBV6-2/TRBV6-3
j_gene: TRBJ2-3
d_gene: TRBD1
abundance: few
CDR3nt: TGTGCCAGCAGCCAAGGGGGCAAGAGCACAGATACGCAGTATTTT
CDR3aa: CASSQGGKSTDTQYF

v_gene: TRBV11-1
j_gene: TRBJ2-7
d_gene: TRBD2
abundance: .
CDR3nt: TGTGCCAGCAGCTTACGCCAAAATGTCGCTAGCGGCTACGAGCAGTACTTC
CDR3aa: CASSLRQNVASGYEQYF

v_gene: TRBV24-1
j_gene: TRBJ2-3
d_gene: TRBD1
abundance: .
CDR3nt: TGTGCCACCAGTGATGCCACAGGGGTTCTCACAGATACGCAGTATTTT
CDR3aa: CATSDATGVLTDTQYF

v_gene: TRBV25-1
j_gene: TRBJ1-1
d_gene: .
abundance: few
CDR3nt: TGTGCCAGCAGTGAGTTAACAGACACTGAAGCTTTCTTT
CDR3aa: CASSELTDTEAFF

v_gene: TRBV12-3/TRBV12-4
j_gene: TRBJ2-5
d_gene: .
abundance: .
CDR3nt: TGTGCCAGCAGCTTCACCCCGACGAACCAAGAGACCCAGTACTTC
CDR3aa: CASSFTPTNQETQYF

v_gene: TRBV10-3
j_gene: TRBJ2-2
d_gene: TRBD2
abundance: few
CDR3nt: TGTGCCATCAGTCCTGCGGGGGGAACCGGGGAGCTGTTTTTT
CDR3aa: CAISPAGGTGELFF

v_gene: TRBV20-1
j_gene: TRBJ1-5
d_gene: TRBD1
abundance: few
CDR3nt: TGCAGTGCTAGAGAACAGGGGGCGTGGAATCAGCCCCAGCATTTT
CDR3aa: CSAREQGAWNQPQHF

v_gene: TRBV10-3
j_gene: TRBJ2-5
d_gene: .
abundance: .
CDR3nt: TGTGCCATCAACCGAGTGGGGGGCCGGTACCAAGAGACCCAGTACTTC
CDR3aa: CAINRVGGRYQETQYF

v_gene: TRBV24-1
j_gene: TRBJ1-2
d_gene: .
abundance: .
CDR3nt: TGTGCCACCAGCGATCCCTGGGAGTTGGGGCACTATGGCTACACCTTC
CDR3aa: CATSDPWELGHYGYTF

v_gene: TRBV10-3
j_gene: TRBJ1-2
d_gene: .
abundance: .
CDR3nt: TGTGCCATCAGTGAGTCTACGGGGTGGGGCTACACCTTC
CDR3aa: CAISESTGWGYTF

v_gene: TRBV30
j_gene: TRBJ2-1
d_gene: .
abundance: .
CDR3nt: TGTGCCTGGAGTGGACTACTCAATGAGCAGTTCTTC
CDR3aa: CAWSGLLNEQFF

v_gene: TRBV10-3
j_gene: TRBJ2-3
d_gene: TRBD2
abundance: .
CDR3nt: TGTGCCATCGGAGCGGGGGCCGAAGTCTCAGATACGCAGTATTTT
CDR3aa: CAIGAGAEVSDTQYF

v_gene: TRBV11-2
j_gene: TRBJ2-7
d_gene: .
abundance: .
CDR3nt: TGTGCCAGCGGTGGAATAGCAGTGGCTCAGGACGAGCAGTACTTC
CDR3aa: CASGGIAVAQDEQYF

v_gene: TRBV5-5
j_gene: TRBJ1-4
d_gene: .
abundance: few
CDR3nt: TGTGCCAGCAGCTTGGTAGTGGGTATCGGGGAAAAACTGTTTTTT
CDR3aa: CASSLVVGIGEKLFF

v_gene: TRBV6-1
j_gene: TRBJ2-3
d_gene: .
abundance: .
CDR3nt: TGTGCCAGCAGTCGGGCGGAGAGCACAGATACGCAGTATTTT
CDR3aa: CASSRAESTDTQYF

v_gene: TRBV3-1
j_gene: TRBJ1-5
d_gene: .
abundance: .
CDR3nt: TGTGCCAGCAGCCGAGGACAGCTTAGCAATCAGCCCCAGCATTTT
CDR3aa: CASSRGQLSNQPQHF

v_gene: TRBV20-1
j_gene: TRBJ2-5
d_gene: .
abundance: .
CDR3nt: TGCAGTGCTGGGGCCCTAGCGTGGGAGCAGTACTTC
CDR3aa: CSAGALAWEQYF

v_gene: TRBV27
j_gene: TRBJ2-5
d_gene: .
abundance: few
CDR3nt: TGTGCCACTACGGATGAACAAGAGACCCAGTACTTC
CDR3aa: CATTDEQETQYF

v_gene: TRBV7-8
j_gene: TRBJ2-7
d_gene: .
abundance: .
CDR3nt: TGTGCCAGCAGCTTAAGCAGGTCCCCCGACGAGCAGTACTTC
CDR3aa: CASSLSRSPDEQYF

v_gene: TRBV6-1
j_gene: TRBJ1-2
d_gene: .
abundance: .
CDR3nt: TGTGCCAGCAGTGAATCAGACCTCATCTATGGCTACACCTTC
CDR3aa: CASSESDLIYGYTF